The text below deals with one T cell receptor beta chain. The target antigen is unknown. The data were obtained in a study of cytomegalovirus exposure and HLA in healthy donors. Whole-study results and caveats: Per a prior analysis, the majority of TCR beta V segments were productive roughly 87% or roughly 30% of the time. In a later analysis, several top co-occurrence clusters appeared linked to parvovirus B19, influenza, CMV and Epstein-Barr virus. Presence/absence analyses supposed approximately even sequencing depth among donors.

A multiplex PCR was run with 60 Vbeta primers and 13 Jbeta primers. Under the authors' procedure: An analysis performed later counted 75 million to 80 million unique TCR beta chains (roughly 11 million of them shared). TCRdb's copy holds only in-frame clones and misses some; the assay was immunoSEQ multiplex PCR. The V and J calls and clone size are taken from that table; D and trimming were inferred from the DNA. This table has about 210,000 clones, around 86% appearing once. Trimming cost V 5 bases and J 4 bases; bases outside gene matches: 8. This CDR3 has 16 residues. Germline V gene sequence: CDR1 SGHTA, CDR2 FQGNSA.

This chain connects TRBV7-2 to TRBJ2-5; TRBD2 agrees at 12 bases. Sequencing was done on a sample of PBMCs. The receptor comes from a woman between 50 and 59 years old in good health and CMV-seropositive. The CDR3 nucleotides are TGTGCCAGCAGCACGCAGACTAGCGGGGGCGGAGAGACCCAGTACTTC. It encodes CASSTQTSGGGETQYF.